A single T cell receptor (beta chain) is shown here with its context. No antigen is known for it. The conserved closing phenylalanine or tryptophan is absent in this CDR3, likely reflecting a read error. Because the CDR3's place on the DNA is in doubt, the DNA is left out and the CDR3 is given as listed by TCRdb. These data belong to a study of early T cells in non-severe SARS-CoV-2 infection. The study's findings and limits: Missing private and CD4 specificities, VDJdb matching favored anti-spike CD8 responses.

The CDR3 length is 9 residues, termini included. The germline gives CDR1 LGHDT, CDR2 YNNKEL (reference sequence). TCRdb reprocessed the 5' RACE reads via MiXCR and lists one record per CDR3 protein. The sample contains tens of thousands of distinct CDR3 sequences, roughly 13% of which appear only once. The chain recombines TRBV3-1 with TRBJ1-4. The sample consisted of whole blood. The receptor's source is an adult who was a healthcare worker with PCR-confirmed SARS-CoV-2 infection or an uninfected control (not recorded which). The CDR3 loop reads CASSFWTVL.